Sequencing of this TCR beta chain was carried out in a study of beta chain features in type 1 diabetes. Broader study findings: There was a moderate but significant shortening of TCRB CDR3s in all four CD4+ subsets of Type 1 diabetes patients. Within the patient group, naive, central memory and Treg TCRB repertoires appeared more similar to each other than within healthy donors. A definitive answer on HLA type influencing TCRB rearrangement was not reached here. Possible PCR preference for shorter templates applied equally to patients and controls.

This clone was detected only a few times. What it binds is not known. As every portion of the isolated RNA was reverse transcribed, the sequencing read expressed TCRB transcripts. Measured with immunoSEQ multiplex PCR; TCRdb has only the in-frame clones, and not every one. The sample holds some 200,000 clones; approximately 16% are singletons and the top ten take approximately 0.087%. Input material: naive CD4+ T cells from blood. The origin of this receptor is a man in his thirties or forties with type 1 diabetes.

CDR3 amino acids: CASSLDGQPEAPQHF. The CDR3 nucleotides are TGCGCCAGCAGCTTGGATGGGCAACCAGAAGCGCCCCAGCATTTT. This sequence joins TRBV5-1 and TRBJ1-5; D not resolved. Germline lookup yields CDR1 SGHRS and CDR2 YFSETQ. The CDR3 has 15 residues. The V gene lost 0 bases and the J gene lost 9 bases, with 16 bases spanning the gap.